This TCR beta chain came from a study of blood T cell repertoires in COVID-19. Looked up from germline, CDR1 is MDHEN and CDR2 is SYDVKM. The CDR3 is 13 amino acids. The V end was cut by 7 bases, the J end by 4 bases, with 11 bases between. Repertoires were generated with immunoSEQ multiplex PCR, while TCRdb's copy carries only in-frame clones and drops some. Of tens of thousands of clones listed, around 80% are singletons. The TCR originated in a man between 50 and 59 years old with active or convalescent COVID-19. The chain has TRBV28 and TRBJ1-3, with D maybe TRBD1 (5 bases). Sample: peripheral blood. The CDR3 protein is CASTTGGGNTIYF. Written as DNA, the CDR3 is TGTGCCAGCACCACTGGGGGGGGAAACACCATATATTTT.